This T cell receptor (beta chain) was documented in a study of blood T cell repertoires in COVID-19. The wider study: The United States, Italy and Spain provided the acute and convalescent COVID-19 samples.

Sequenced by immunoSEQ multiplex PCR; TCRdb stores in-frame clones only, minus some. The sample consists of hundreds of thousands of clones, roughly 83% of them appearing once. With 0 bases removed from V and 5 bases from J, the gap between germline ends came to 10 bases. This CDR3 is built from 14 residues. From germline, CDR1 is LGHNA and CDR2 YSLEER. The specimen sequenced was peripheral blood. The source is a woman of 80 years or more with COVID-19, enrolled during active disease. The chain links TRBV4-3 to TRBJ1-2; D may be TRBD1 (5 bases). The CDR3 DNA is TGCGCCAGCAGCCAAGATTGGAAGGGGTATGGCTACACCTTC. It specifies CASSQDWKGYGYTF.